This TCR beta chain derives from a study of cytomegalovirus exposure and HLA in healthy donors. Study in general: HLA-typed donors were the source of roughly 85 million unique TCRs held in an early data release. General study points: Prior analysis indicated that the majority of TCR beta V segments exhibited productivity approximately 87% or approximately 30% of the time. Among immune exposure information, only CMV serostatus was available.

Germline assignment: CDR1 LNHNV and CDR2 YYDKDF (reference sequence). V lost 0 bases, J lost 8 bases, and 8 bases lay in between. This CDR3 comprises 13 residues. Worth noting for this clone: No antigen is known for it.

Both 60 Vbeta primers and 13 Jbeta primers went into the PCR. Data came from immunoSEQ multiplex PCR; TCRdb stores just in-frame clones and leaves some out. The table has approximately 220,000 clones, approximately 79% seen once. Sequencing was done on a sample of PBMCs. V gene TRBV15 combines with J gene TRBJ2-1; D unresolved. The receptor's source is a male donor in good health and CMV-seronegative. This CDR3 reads CATSRDRGYEQFF. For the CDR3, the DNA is TGTGCCACCAGCAGAGATCGAGGCTATGAGCAGTTCTTC.